The 2 T cell receptor beta chains below all came from one sample that was sequenced in a study of T cells in Graves' hyperthyroidism and ophthalmopathy (dated by TCRdb to between 2018 and 2020). Library prep was done by multiplex PCR. The instrument was an Illumina HiSeq 2000. The TCR beta CDR3 regions were amplified from RNA transcripts. The TCR CDR3 was subjected to a first round of RT-PCR using the HTBI primer set and the Qiagen OneStep RT-PCR kit. TCRdb reanalyzed the raw reads on its own, using fastp at Q25 for trimming and MiXCR for clone calling, and kept in-frame beta chains. Records with the same CDR3 protein are collapsed into one entry carrying the most frequent genes and DNA. A total of over 500,000 distinct CDR3 sequences appear in this sample, 15% to 20% of them only once. The top ten constitute roughly 29% of the sample. The sample taken for sequencing was blood. All receptors come from a woman between 25 and 40 years old with Graves' ophthalmopathy.

This clonotype was found many times. This chain connects TRBV20-1 to TRBJ2-3, with no clear D. The CDR3 spans 15 residues. Trimming took 0 bases from V and 2 from J, leaving 12 bases between them. Germline assignment: CDR1 DFQATT and CDR2 SNEGSKA (reference sequence). The CDR3 DNA sequence: TGCAGTGCTAGAGATGACATAGATCACACAGATACGCAGTATTTT. Translating it yields CSARDDIDHTDTQYF.

This clonotype was recorded at least ten times. J is TRBJ2-4 and V is TRBV20-1; 8 bases map to TRBD2. Germline lookup yields CDR1 DFQATT and CDR2 SNEGSKA (reference sequence). The CDR3 loop spans 18 amino acids. The ends lost 2 bases at V and 1 base at J; junction bases unmatched: 13. The CDR3 DNA follows: TGCAGTGCTAGAAACTCGGGGGGGGCTGTGATGGCCAAAAACATTCAGTACTTC. This gives the protein CSARNSGGAVMAKNIQYF.